These 21 T cell receptor beta chains were sequenced from one sample in a study of blood T cell repertoires in COVID-19. TCRdb's copy holds only in-frame clones and misses some; the assay was immunoSEQ multiplex PCR. The sample yields roughly 320,000 clones, more than 90% seen once. The sample comprised PBMCs or T cells enriched from blood (not recorded which). All receptors come from a woman under 40 who had been exposed to COVID-19.

This clone was observed once. The V call is TRBV7-9, the J call TRBJ1-4, with D unclear. With 1 base removed from V and 3 bases from J, the gap between germline ends came to 9 bases. Per germline, CDR1 SEHNR and CDR2 FQNEAQ (reference sequence). The CDR3 is 15 residues long. The CDR3 sequence is CASSLGGRPNEKLFF. The CDR3 DNA reads TGTGCCAGCAGCTTAGGCGGCAGACCTAATGAAAAACTGTTTTTT.

This chain links TRBV4-3 with TRBJ1-1; 8 nucleotides align to TRBD1. The CDR3 has 17 residues. J was trimmed by 7 bases and V by 2 bases; bases with no gene match: 15. Per the germline V gene, CDR1 is LGHNA and CDR2 is YSLEER. The CDR3 DNA reads as TGCGCCAGCAGCCAACAAGAGGGCAGGGGGCGGCCTAATGAAGCTTTCTTT. Amino acid sequence: CASSQQEGRGRPNEAFF.

The CDR3 loop reads CASSPTGLENGYTF. CDR3 nucleotide sequence: TGTGCCAGCAGCCCTACAGGGTTGGAGAATGGCTACACCTTC. V gene TRBV7-3 combines with J gene TRBJ1-2; TRBD1 is a possible D gene (6 bases). The germline V gene encodes CDR1 SGHTA and CDR2 FQGTGA. V shed 5 bases and J shed 6 bases, with 16 bases lying between them. The CDR3 spans 14 residues.

The chain has TRBV19 and TRBJ2-3, with D uncertain. Germline V gene sequence: CDR1 LNHDA, CDR2 SQIVND (reference sequence). V was clipped by 3 bases and J by 5 bases, with 15 bases between them. This CDR3 region has 15 residues. In DNA, the CDR3 is TGTGCCAGTAGTATCCATATGAGGCCGGGAGATACGCAGTATTTT. Translation gives CASSIHMRPGDTQYF.

This clone was seen once. V usage is TRBV7-9 and J usage is TRBJ2-1; D uncertain. V gave up 5 bases and J gave up 5 bases, with 16 bases separating them. The CDR3 consists of 15 residues. Germline CDR1 reads SEHNR; CDR2 reads FQNEAQ (reference sequence). In DNA form, the CDR3 reads TGTGCCAGCAGCCCATCGGCCCGGAGAGACAATGAGCAGTTCTTC. This sequence encodes CASSPSARRDNEQFF.

The V and J genes are TRBV18 and TRBJ1-1, with 9 bases aligning to TRBD1. Germline CDR1 KGHSH, CDR2 LQKENI. The CDR3 sequence is 16 residues long. V was clipped by 0 bases and J by 5 bases; unmatched bases: 7. DNA of the CDR3: TGTGCCAGCTCACCACCGAGGACAGGGGAGTCAACTGAAGCTTTCTTT. Translation gives CASSPPRTGESTEAFF. The full variable domain, rest sourced from reference TRBV18 and TRBJ1-1, is NAGVMQNPRHLVRRRGQEARLRCSPMKGHSHVYWYRQLPEEGLKFMVYLQKENIIDESGMPKERFSAEFPKEGPSILRIQQVVRGDSAAYFCASSPPRTGESTEAFFGQGTRLTVV.

The J gene is TRBJ2-7, the V gene TRBV5-1; D unclear. V lost 3 bases to trimming and J lost 2 bases, with 15 bases between them. Germline V gene lookup returns CDR1 SGHRS and CDR2 YFSETQ. This CDR3 contains 15 residues. The CDR3 DNA follows: TGCGCCAGCAGCTCAATCGAAGGAGAAGCCTACGAGCAGTACTTC. Translation gives CASSSIEGEAYEQYF.

V is TRBV19 and J is TRBJ1-4; D is uncertain. The V gene's germline CDR1 is LNHDA and CDR2 SQIVND (reference sequence). The length of the CDR3 is 15 residues. Trimming left V 5 bases short and J 8 bases short, with 18 bases between. The CDR3 loop reads CASSLPRLGGEKLFF. CDR3 coding DNA: TGTGCCAGTAGTCTCCCCCGCCTAGGAGGAGAAAAACTGTTTTTT.

V is TRBV9 and J is TRBJ2-2; no reliable D call. V shed 2 bases and J shed 1 base, with 12 bases lying between them. Germline V lookup: CDR1 SGDLS, CDR2 YYNGEE. CDR3 length: 16 residues. The CDR3, as DNA: TGTGCCAGCAGCGTTCAGAGGATCCTGAACACCGGGGAGCTGTTTTTT. This sequence encodes CASSVQRILNTGELFF.

This chain uses TRBV5-5 with TRBJ1-5; TRBD1 aligns across 10 bases. Germline V gene data show CDR1 as SGHKS and CDR2 as YYEKEE (reference sequence). This CDR3 spans 17 amino acids. V gave up 4 bases and J gave up 6 bases; unmatched junction bases: 13. The CDR3 loop is CASSLQPPGQGIQPQHF. The CDR3 coding sequence is TGTGCCAGCAGCCTTCAACCCCCGGGACAGGGGATTCAGCCCCAGCATTTT.

This chain uses TRBV30 with TRBJ1-4; 7 bases match TRBD1. Losses at the gene ends were 0 bases for V and 8 bases for J; bases not matched to a gene: 9. The CDR3 runs to 15 residues. Germline V gene sequence: CDR1 GTSNPN, CDR2 SVGIG (reference sequence). The CDR3 protein is CAWSVRQGRGEKLFF. CDR3 sequence (DNA): TGTGCCTGGAGTGTTCGACAGGGCCGAGGCGAAAAACTGTTTTTT.

The chain employs TRBV18 and TRBJ2-1, with D possibly being TRBD2 (6 bases). The CDR3 has 18 amino acids. Germline CDR1 is KGHSH and CDR2 is LQKENI. Trimming took off 3 bases at V and 6 bases at J, with 24 bases between the two ends. The CDR3 sequence is CASSPRGGLAEPSNEQFF. In nucleotides, the CDR3 is TGTGCCAGCTCACCCCGGGGTGGATTAGCGGAACCCTCCAATGAGCAGTTCTTC.

The chain uses TRBV7-2 and TRBJ2-5, with D unclear. Trimming cost V 1 base and J 5 bases, with 11 bases left between them. The CDR3 spans 14 residues. Per the germline V gene, CDR1 is SGHTA and CDR2 is FQGNSA. The CDR3 spells CASSLGRLLETQYF. The CDR3 DNA reads TGTGCCAGCAGCTTAGGAAGACTTCTGGAGACCCAGTACTTC.

This clone was seen a few times. The CDR3, as DNA: TGTGCCAGCAGGACGCCACCGGGACTCTATGGCTACACCTTC. It yields the protein CASRTPPGLYGYTF. This chain links TRBV2 with TRBJ1-2; possible D gene TRBD1, 5 bases. CDR1 SNHLY and CDR2 FYNNEI come from the germline V gene. This CDR3 spans 14 amino acids. V lost 6 bases and J lost 4, with 15 bases in between.

The DNA of the CDR3 is TGCAGCGTTGTGCGGGGGGGAGAAGAGACCCAGTACTTC. It codes for CSVVRGGEETQYF. V usage is TRBV29-1 and J usage is TRBJ2-5; 9 nucleotides line up with TRBD2. V lost 4 bases to trimming and J lost 3 bases; unmatched junction nucleotides: 3. Germline V CDR1 and CDR2: SQVTM, ANQGSEA. There are 13 residues in the CDR3.

This clone appeared a single time. The chain couples TRBV2 to TRBJ1-1; 7 positions match TRBD1. With V trimmed by 4 bases and J by 4 bases, 3 bases remained unmatched. The germline gives CDR1 SNHLY, CDR2 FYNNEI. This CDR3 region has 13 residues. CDR3 nucleotides: TGTGCCAGCAGTGTACAGGGGAGCACTGAAGCTTTCTTT. Protein product: CASSVQGSTEAFF.

This chain connects TRBV6-5 to TRBJ1-6; D is unresolved. Germline V lookup: CDR1 MNHEY, CDR2 SVGAGI. V lost 0 bases to trimming and J lost 10 bases, with 10 bases between them. The CDR3 runs to 14 residues. The CDR3 is CASSYSEARSPLHF. The CDR3 DNA is TGTGCCAGCAGTTACTCAGAGGCCCGATCACCCCTCCACTTT.

This sequence joins TRBV12-3 or TRBV12-4 and TRBJ1-2; TRBD1 aligns across 7 bases. This CDR3 is 11 amino acids long. After removal of 10 bases from V and 5 bases from J, the junction contained 4 bases not matched to a gene. DNA for the CDR3: TGTGCCACAGGGGGGCTTTATGGCTACACCTTC. This translates into CATGGLYGYTF.

J is TRBJ1-2 and V is TRBV3-1 (or the pseudogene TRBV3-2); perhaps TRBD1 as D (5 bases). The CDR3 consists of 14 residues. Germline V gene data show CDR1 as LGHDT and CDR2 as YNNKEL (reference sequence). The V end was cut by 1 base, the J end by 8 bases, with 14 bases between. The CDR3 nucleotides read TGTGCCAGCAGCCAAGTTGTGGACACGCGCGGCTACACCTTC. This gives the protein CASSQVVDTRGYTF.

This chain links TRBV6-1 with TRBJ1-2, with 7 bases lining up with TRBD1. Germline lookup yields CDR1 MNHNS and CDR2 SASEGT. CDR3 length: 14 residues. V was clipped by 2 bases and J by 7 bases; unmatched bases: 7. The CDR3 here is CASSEPDRSIGYTF. Here the CDR3 DNA reads TGTGCCAGCAGTGAACCGGACAGGAGCATTGGCTACACCTTC.

The CDR3 spells CASSTWTSGLSEQYF. In nucleotides, the CDR3 is TGTGCCAGCAGCACATGGACTAGCGGCCTATCCGAGCAGTACTTC. The chain joins TRBV6-2 or TRBV6-3 to TRBJ2-7; 10 bases line up with TRBD2. With 6 bases clipped from V and 6 bases from J, the junction kept 11 bases outside the gene matches. Germline V gene data show CDR1 as MNHEY and CDR2 as SVGEGT. CDR3 length equals 15 residues.